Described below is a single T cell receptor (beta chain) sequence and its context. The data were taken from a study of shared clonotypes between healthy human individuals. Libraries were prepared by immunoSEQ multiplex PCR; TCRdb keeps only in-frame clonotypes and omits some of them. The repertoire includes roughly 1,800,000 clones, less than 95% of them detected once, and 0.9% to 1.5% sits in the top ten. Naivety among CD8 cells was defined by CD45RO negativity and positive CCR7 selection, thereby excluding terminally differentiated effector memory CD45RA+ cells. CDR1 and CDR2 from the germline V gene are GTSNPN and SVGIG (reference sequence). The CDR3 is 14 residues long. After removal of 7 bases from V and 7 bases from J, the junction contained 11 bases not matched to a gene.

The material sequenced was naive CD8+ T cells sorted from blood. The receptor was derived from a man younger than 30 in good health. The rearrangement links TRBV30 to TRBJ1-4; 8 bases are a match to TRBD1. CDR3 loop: CASGEDRDFEKLFF. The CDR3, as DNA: TGTGCCTCTGGGGAGGACAGGGATTTTGAAAAACTGTTTTTT.